This entry concerns a single T cell receptor (beta chain). The data were obtained in a study of OX40 agonist ivuxolimab in advanced cancers. Study in general: Three individuals attained partial responses, comprising one hepatocellular carcinoma case and two cutaneous melanoma cases.

The CDR3 length is 13 residues. CDR1 and CDR2 from the germline V gene are MNHEY and SVGAGI. Trimming stripped 0 bases from V and 4 bases from J, with 6 bases between. The assay was immunoSEQ multiplex PCR, and TCRdb's table has in-frame clones only and misses some. This sample carries tens of thousands of clones, around 80% of them seen once, and the ten largest clones take approximately 4.4%. The source material was CD4+ or CD8+ T cells sorted from blood, sampled in a trial of the OX40 agonist ivuxolimab. The receptor's source is an adult with an advanced solid tumor such as melanoma, head and neck, liver or kidney cancer. The V call is TRBV6-5, the J call TRBJ1-2; weak D call: TRBD1 (5 bases). The CDR3: CASSYSGGYGYTF. DNA for the CDR3: TGTGCCAGCAGTTACTCTGGGGGCTATGGCTACACCTTC.